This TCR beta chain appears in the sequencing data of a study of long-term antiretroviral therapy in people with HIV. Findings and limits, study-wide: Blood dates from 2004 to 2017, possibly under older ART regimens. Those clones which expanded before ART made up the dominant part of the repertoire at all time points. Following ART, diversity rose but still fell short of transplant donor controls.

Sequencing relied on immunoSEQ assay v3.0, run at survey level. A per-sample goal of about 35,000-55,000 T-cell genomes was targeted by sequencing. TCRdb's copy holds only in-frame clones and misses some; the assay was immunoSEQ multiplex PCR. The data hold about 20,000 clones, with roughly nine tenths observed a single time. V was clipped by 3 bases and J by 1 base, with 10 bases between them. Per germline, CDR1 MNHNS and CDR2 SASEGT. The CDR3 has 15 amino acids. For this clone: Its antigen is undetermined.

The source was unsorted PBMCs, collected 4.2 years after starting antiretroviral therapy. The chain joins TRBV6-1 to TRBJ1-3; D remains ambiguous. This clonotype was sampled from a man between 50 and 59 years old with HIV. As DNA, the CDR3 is TGTGCCAGCAGTGAGGGTGGCGGATCTGGAAACACCATATATTTT. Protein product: CASSEGGGSGNTIYF.